Listed below are T cell receptor beta chains from one sample, sequenced in a study of blood T cell repertoires in COVID-19. The method was immunoSEQ multiplex PCR; TCRdb's version includes in-frame clones alone and lacks a portion of them. The repertoire includes about 77,000 clones, 80% of them detected once, and around 4.8% sits in the top ten. The specimen sequenced was peripheral blood. These receptors came from a woman aged 70 to 79 with acute or convalescent COVID-19. CDR3s leave out the opening cysteine and the closing phenylalanine or tryptophan. The order of the fields is V gene, CDR3 length, J gene, clone size, CDR3 protein. The size entry is marked missing in some rows and otherwise reads once, few, many or a size class.

V gene: TRBV5-1; CDR3 length: 13; J gene: TRBJ1-1; clone size: .; CDR3 protein: ASSLERVTNTEAF
V gene: TRBV5-4; CDR3 length: 14; J gene: TRBJ2-5; clone size: .; CDR3 protein: ASSWTSGGIVETQY
V gene: TRBV7-2; CDR3 length: 12; J gene: TRBJ1-2; clone size: .; CDR3 protein: ASHWGGGDYGYT
V gene: TRBV10-1; CDR3 length: 12; J gene: TRBJ2-3; clone size: once; CDR3 protein: ASILAGSTDTQY
V gene: TRBV5-1; CDR3 length: 13; J gene: TRBJ2-7; clone size: few; CDR3 protein: ASSLATGPTYEQY
V gene: TRBV9; CDR3 length: 12; J gene: TRBJ2-1; clone size: .; CDR3 protein: ASSVGASANEQF
V gene: TRBV4-3; CDR3 length: 16; J gene: TRBJ2-5; clone size: .; CDR3 protein: ASSQDWGTSGTRETQY
V gene: TRBV19; CDR3 length: 10; J gene: TRBJ1-1; clone size: .; CDR3 protein: ASSHSGSEAF
V gene: TRBV3-1/TRBV3-2; CDR3 length: 13; J gene: TRBJ2-2; clone size: once; CDR3 protein: ASSQGWQGTGELF
V gene: TRBV4-3; CDR3 length: 15; J gene: TRBJ2-1; clone size: .; CDR3 protein: ASSQDFSGGAGDEQF
V gene: TRBV7-3; CDR3 length: 11; J gene: TRBJ2-2; clone size: .; CDR3 protein: ASSPSGNGELF
V gene: TRBV7-2; CDR3 length: 13; J gene: TRBJ1-1; clone size: few; CDR3 protein: ASSFRGDYDTEAF
V gene: TRBV21-1; CDR3 length: 16; J gene: TRBJ1-2; clone size: .; CDR3 protein: ASTPLGAGGPSNYGYT
V gene: TRBV3-1/TRBV3-2; CDR3 length: 12; J gene: TRBJ1-6; clone size: .; CDR3 protein: ASSQVVSGSPLH
V gene: TRBV5-6; CDR3 length: 13; J gene: TRBJ1-1; clone size: .; CDR3 protein: ASSLVAAGGTEAF
V gene: TRBV19; CDR3 length: 14; J gene: TRBJ1-2; clone size: .; CDR3 protein: ASSILLPGENDGYT
V gene: TRBV2; CDR3 length: 9; J gene: TRBJ1-2; clone size: .; CDR3 protein: ASNRNYGYT
V gene: TRBV6-5; CDR3 length: 13; J gene: TRBJ1-4; clone size: once; CDR3 protein: ASSYSLQGKGKLF
V gene: TRBV5-1; CDR3 length: 13; J gene: TRBJ1-1; clone size: .; CDR3 protein: ASSLAWRGGTEAF
V gene: TRBV7-9; CDR3 length: 16; J gene: TRBJ1-1; clone size: .; CDR3 protein: ASSLALGTGGANTEAF
V gene: TRBV11-2; CDR3 length: 10; J gene: TRBJ2-5; clone size: .; CDR3 protein: ASASVGETQY
V gene: TRBV9; CDR3 length: 13; J gene: TRBJ1-2; clone size: .; CDR3 protein: ASSGGQGINYGYT
V gene: TRBV19; CDR3 length: 9; J gene: TRBJ1-1; clone size: .; CDR3 protein: ASIRGPEAF
V gene: TRBV7-7; CDR3 length: 13; J gene: TRBJ2-5; clone size: .; CDR3 protein: ASSLGQALQETQY
V gene: TRBV9; CDR3 length: 13; J gene: TRBJ2-2; clone size: .; CDR3 protein: ASSVAEPNTGELF
V gene: TRBV7-2; CDR3 length: 13; J gene: TRBJ2-3; clone size: .; CDR3 protein: ASSLDTSGTDTQY
V gene: TRBV2; CDR3 length: 11; J gene: TRBJ1-1; clone size: .; CDR3 protein: ASSSSRATEAF
V gene: TRBV20-1; CDR3 length: 12; J gene: TRBJ2-7; clone size: once; CDR3 protein: SASWSGTTYEQY
V gene: TRBV19; CDR3 length: 14; J gene: TRBJ2-7; clone size: .; CDR3 protein: ASSSLGLAGYYEQY